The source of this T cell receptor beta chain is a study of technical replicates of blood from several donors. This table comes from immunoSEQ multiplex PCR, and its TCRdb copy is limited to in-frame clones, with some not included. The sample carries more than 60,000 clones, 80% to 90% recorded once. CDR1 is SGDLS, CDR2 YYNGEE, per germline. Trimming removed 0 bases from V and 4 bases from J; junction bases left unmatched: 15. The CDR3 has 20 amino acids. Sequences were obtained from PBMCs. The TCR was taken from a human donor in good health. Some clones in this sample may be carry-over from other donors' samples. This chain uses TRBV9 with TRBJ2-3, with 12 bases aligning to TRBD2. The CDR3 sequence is CASSVDLGDSASGGADTQYF. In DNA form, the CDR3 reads TGTGCCAGCAGCGTAGATTTGGGGGACTCGGCTAGCGGGGGGGCAGATACGCAGTATTTT.